This T cell receptor beta chain was sequenced for a study of neurological immune-mediated disorders. Unsorted libraries were prepared from 2 million PBMCs that had been stored at -80 C. This clonotype was counted at least ten times. TCRdb ran MiXCR on the 5' RACE reads and lists one entry per CDR3 protein. The sample yields 77,000 or so distinct CDR3 sequences, around 9.9% seen once. The CDR3 loop spans 13 amino acids. Germline loops: CDR1 SGHRS, CDR2 YFSETQ. Trimming removed 5 bases from V and 1 base from J, with 8 bases in between. The sequence derives from a man aged 50-60 years in good health. Sequencing input: PBMCs. V and J are TRBV5-1 and TRBJ2-3; the D gene is possibly TRBD1 (6 bases). The CDR3 loop reads CASSEGGTDTQYF. The DNA for the CDR3 is TGCGCCAGCAGTGAGGGGGGCACAGATACGCAGTATTTT. The entire variable domain, with the rest obtained from reference TRBV5-1 and TRBJ2-3, is as follows: KAGVTQTPRYLIKTRGQQVTLSCSPISGHRSVSWYQQTPGQGLQFLFEYFSETQRNKGNFPGRFSGRQFSNSRSEMNVSTLELGDSALYLCASSEGGTDTQYFGPGTRLTVL.